The 15 T cell receptor beta chains in this list originate from one sample, sequenced in a study of low-dose radiotherapy and immunotherapy resistance in tumors (dated by TCRdb to the early 2020s). This specimen's time point label, interpreted: after trial treatment. The sample's treatment or condition label is to be understood as: LDRT plus nivolumab, ipilimumab, low-dose cyclophosphamide and aspirin (RACIN trial). Sequencer: Illumina HiSeq 2500. Superscript III and a set of TRAV- and TRBV-specific primers were used to synthesize first-strand cDNA, so that both TCRalpha and TCRbeta chains were covered. TCRs were amplified with Phusion for 15 to 25 PCR cycles using a constant-region primer together with the adapter attached to the V primers. TCRdb took the public reads, trimmed them with fastp at Q25, ran MiXCR for clone calling and kept in-frame beta chains. Rows matching on CDR3 protein sequence are summarized as one entry with the most common DNA and genes. The sample contains approximately 30,000 distinct CDR3 sequences, approximately 54% of them found a single time. 5.7% of the sample is taken by the ten largest.

This specimen consisted of PBMCs, obtained after low-dose radiotherapy plus immunotherapy. The receptors derive from a male donor with gallbladder cancer.

This clonotype was counted once. J is TRBJ1-1 and V is TRBV5-1; D call uncertain. CDR3 length: 13 residues. Germline lookup yields CDR1 SGHRS and CDR2 YFSETQ. V was pared by 6 bases and J by 4 bases, with 13 bases between. The CDR3 region has the DNA TGCGCCAGCACGTCCCTCCCGGCCACTGAAGCTTTCTTT. It codes for CASTSLPATEAFF.

This clonotype has ten or more counts. This chain connects TRBV6-6 to TRBJ2-5, with TRBD1 matching over 7 bases. The CDR3 loop spans 14 amino acids. Germline V gives CDR1 MNHNY, CDR2 SVGAGI (reference sequence). The V gene end was trimmed by 5 bases and the J gene end by 8 bases; junction bases not matched to a gene: 11. The CDR3: CASSPTGARVTQYF. DNA for the CDR3: TGTGCCAGCAGTCCCACAGGGGCCCGTGTTACCCAGTACTTC.

This clonotype counts as medium-sized. CDR3 sequence (DNA): TGCGCCAGCAGCTCACAGGGTAACTCCTACGAGCAGTACTTC. It codes for CASSSQGNSYEQYF. The rearrangement joins TRBV5-1 to TRBJ2-7; maybe TRBD1 (6 bases). The germline V gene encodes CDR1 SGHRS and CDR2 YFSETQ. V lost 3 bases to trimming and J lost 0 bases, with 10 bases between them. The CDR3 extends over 14 amino acids. Together with reference TRBV5-1 and TRBJ2-7, the CDR3 gives the full variable domain: KAGVTQTPRYLIKTRGQQVTLSCSPISGHRSVSWYQQTPGQGLQFLFEYFSETQRNKGNFPGRFSGRQFSNSRSEMNVSTLELGDSALYLCASSSQGNSYEQYFGPGTRLTVT.

By sample fraction, this clonotype is medium-sized. The chain has TRBV6-2 or TRBV6-3 and TRBJ2-1, with TRBD2 matching over 8 bases. V shed 3 bases and J 1 base; nucleotides not matched to a gene: 8. This CDR3 has 17 residues. Germline V gene lookup returns CDR1 MNHEY and CDR2 SVGEGT. Here the CDR3 DNA reads TGTGCCAGCAGTTATGAGAGCGGGAGATGGTCCTACAATGAGCAGTTCTTC. It codes for CASSYESGRWSYNEQFF.

The rearrangement links TRBV6-4 to TRBJ2-3, with 9 bases identical to TRBD1. The V gene's germline CDR1 is MRHNA and CDR2 SNTAGT. The V segment lost 0 bases and the J segment 4 bases; nucleotides outside the gene matches: 2. CDR3 length: 15 residues. The DNA of the CDR3 is TGTGCCAGCAGTGACTCGAGACAGGGGGCAGATACGCAGTATTTT. This codes for CASSDSRQGADTQYF.

J is TRBJ1-1 and V is TRBV28, with D tentatively TRBD1 (5 bases). Trimming removed 2 bases from V and 1 base from J, with 17 bases in between. The CDR3 is made up of 17 amino acids. Germline CDR1 and CDR2: MDHEN and SYDVKM. CDR3 sequence: CASSLPLLIGGNTEAFF. CDR3 nucleotide sequence: TGTGCCAGCAGTTTACCCCTTCTCATCGGGGGGAACACTGAAGCTTTCTTT. The full variable domain, completed using reference TRBV28 and TRBJ1-1, is DVKVTQSSRYLVKRTGEKVFLECVQDMDHENMFWYRQDPGLGLRLIYFSYDVKMKEKGDIPEGYSVSREKKERFSLILESASTNQTSMYLCASSLPLLIGGNTEAFFGQGTRLTVV.

The V and J genes are TRBV20-1 and TRBJ1-1; D perhaps matches TRBD1 (6 bases). The CDR3 extends over 12 amino acids. V dropped 6 bases and J dropped 6 bases, with 14 bases sitting between them. CDR1 is DFQATT, CDR2 SNEGSKA, per germline (reference sequence). The CDR3 reads CSAIQGLPEAFF. The DNA for the CDR3 is TGCAGTGCCATACAGGGTTTACCTGAAGCTTTCTTT.

Worth noting for this clonotype: A read error likely explains this, since a far larger clone differs by one base. This rearrangement joins TRBV28 to TRBJ2-4; TRBD1 is a possible D gene (5 bases). The germline CDR1 and CDR2 sequences are MDHEN and SYDVKM. Trimming removed 6 bases at V and 1 base at J, with 19 bases between. This CDR3 region has 17 residues. CDR3 sequence (DNA): TGTGCCAGCAGCCAAGACACCACAGGAGTTGCCAAAAACATTCAGTACTTC. This encodes CASSQDTTGVAKNIQYF.

This clonotype was seen many times. This chain links TRBV18 with TRBJ2-5, with D unresolved. This CDR3 is 14 amino acids long. Germline V gives CDR1 KGHSH, CDR2 LQKENI. Trimming left V 0 bases short and J 1 base short, with 6 bases between. CDR3 nucleotide sequence: TGTGCCAGCTCACCACCGGGCAGCCAAGAGACCCAGTACTTC. This codes for CASSPPGSQETQYF.

Worth noting for this clonotype: Given a far larger clone just one base away, this is likely a sequencing read error. The rearrangement links TRBV13 to TRBJ2-7; D not resolved. The germline gives CDR1 PRHDT, CDR2 FYEKMQ (reference sequence). The CDR3 has 15 amino acids. The CDR3 DNA reads as TGTGTCAGCAGCTTAGATAGGATGTCTACCTACGAGCAGTACTTC. Amino acid sequence: CVSSLDRMSTYEQYF.

This clonotype was found many times. V gene TRBV19 combines with J gene TRBJ2-1; 7 bases map to TRBD2. The J segment lost 4 bases and the V segment lost 3 bases, leaving 9 bases of the junction unmatched. Germline CDR1 is LNHDA and CDR2 is SQIVND (reference sequence). The CDR3 runs 16 residues. This CDR3 reads CASSIFAGEVYNEQFF. In DNA, the CDR3 is TGTGCCAGTAGTATCTTCGCGGGGGAGGTGTACAATGAGCAGTTCTTC.

The V call is TRBV12-3 or TRBV12-4, the J call TRBJ2-7, with TRBD1 matching 12 bases. The CDR3 runs to 14 residues. V lost 6 bases and J lost 3; bases outside the gene matches: 3. CDR3 region: CASSRDRGLYEQYF. CDR3 DNA sequence: TGTGCCAGCAGCCGGGACAGGGGGCTCTACGAGCAGTACTTC.

This clonotype qualifies as medium-sized. The CDR3 sequence is CASSFALAGGRGDEQFF. DNA for the CDR3: TGTGCCAGCAGCTTTGCCCTAGCGGGAGGAAGGGGTGATGAGCAGTTCTTC. The chain joins TRBV7-2 to TRBJ2-1; 11 bases map to TRBD2. The CDR3 is 17 amino acids. J gave up 8 bases and V 3 bases, and 12 bases lay outside the gene matches. The germline V gene encodes CDR1 SGHTA and CDR2 FQGNSA.

This clonotype was observed at least ten times. V is TRBV7-8 and J is TRBJ2-7, with D possibly called TRBD1 or TRBD2 (5 bases each). CDR1 and CDR2 from the germline V gene are SGHVS and FQNEAQ. Trimming removed 2 bases from V and 3 bases from J, with 17 bases in between. The CDR3 spans 16 residues. CDR3 sequence reads: CASSLLARDHDYEQYF. The CDR3 DNA is TGTGCCAGCAGCTTACTAGCCAGGGACCACGACTACGAGCAGTACTTC.

By share, this clonotype ranks as medium-sized. This chain joins TRBV5-6 and TRBJ2-3; 10 nucleotides agree with TRBD2. Per the germline V gene, CDR1 is SGHDT and CDR2 is YYEEEE. V was pared by 4 bases and J by 2 bases, with 7 bases of the junction left unmatched. The CDR3 contains 16 residues. CDR3 nucleotides: TGTGCCAGCAGCCTCGGACTAGCGGAGTACACAGATACGCAGTATTTT. Amino acids: CASSLGLAEYTDTQYF.